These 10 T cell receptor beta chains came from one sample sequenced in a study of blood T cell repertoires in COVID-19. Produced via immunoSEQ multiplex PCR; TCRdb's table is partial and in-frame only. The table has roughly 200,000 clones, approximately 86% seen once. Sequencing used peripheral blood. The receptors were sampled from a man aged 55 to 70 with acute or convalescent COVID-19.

The CDR3 here is CASSYVPGQGTYEQYF. CDR3 bases: TGTGCCAGCAGCTACGTCCCGGGACAGGGGACCTACGAGCAGTACTTC. The rearrangement joins TRBV11-2 to TRBJ2-7; 10 bases fit TRBD1. V trimming: 4 bases; J trimming: 2 bases; junction bases outside the gene matches: 8. CDR3 length equals 16 residues. In germline, CDR1 is SGHAT, CDR2 FQNNGV.

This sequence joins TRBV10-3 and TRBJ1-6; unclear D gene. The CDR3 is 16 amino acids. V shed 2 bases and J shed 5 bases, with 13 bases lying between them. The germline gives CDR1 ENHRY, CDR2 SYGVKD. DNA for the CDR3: TGTGCCATCAGTGAGCCCCGAGGAGGAAATAATTCACCCCTCCACTTT. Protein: CAISEPRGGNNSPLHF.

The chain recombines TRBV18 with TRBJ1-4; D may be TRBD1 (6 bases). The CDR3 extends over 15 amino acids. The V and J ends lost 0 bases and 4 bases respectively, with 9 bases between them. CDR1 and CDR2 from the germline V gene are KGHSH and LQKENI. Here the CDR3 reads CASSPPGRGNEKLFF. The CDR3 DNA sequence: TGTGCCAGCTCACCACCGGGCAGGGGTAATGAAAAACTGTTTTTT.

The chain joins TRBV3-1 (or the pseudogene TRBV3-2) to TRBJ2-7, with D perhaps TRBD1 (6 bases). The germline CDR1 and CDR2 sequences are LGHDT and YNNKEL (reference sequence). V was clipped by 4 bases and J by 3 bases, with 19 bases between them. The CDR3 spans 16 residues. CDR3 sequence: CASSRQDTGAGYEQYF. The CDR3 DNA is TGTGCCAGCAGCCGACAGGACACAGGCGCAGGCTACGAGCAGTACTTC.

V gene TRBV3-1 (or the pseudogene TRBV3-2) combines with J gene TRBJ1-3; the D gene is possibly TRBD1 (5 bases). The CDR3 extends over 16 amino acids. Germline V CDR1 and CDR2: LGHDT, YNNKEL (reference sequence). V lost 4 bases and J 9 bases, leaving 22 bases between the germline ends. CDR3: CASSRGGGASRATIYF. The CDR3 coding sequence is TGTGCCAGCAGCCGGGGGGGAGGGGCTTCCCGGGCCACCATATATTTT.

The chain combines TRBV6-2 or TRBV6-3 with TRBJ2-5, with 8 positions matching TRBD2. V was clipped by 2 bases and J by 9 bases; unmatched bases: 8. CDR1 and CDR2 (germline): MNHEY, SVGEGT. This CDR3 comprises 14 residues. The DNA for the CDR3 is TGTGCCAGCAGTTACGGCCCGGGGGGGCCTCCCCAGTACTTC. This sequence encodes CASSYGPGGPPQYF.

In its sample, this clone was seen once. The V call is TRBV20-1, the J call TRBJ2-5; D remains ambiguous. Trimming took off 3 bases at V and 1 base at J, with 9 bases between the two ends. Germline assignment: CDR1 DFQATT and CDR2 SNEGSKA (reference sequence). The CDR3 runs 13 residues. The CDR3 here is CSASRGPQETQYF. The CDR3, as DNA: TGCAGTGCTAGTCGAGGTCCCCAAGAGACCCAGTACTTC.

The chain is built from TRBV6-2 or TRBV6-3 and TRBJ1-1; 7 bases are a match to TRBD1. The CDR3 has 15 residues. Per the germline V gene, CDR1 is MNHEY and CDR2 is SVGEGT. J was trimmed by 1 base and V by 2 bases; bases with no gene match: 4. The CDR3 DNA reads TGTGCCAGCAGTTACAGACAGGGATCGAACACTGAAGCTTTCTTT. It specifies CASSYRQGSNTEAFF.

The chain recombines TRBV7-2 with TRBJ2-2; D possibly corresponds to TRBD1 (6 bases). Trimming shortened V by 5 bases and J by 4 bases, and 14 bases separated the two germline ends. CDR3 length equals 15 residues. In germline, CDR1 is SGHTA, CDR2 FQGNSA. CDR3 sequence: CASSPIRGVTGELFF. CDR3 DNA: TGTGCCAGCAGCCCCATCAGGGGAGTCACCGGGGAGCTGTTTTTT.

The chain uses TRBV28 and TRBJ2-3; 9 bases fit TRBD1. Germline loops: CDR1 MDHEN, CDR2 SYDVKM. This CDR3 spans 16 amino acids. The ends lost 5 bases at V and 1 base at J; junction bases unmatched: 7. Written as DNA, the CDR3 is TGTGCCAGCAGTCCCTCTGGACAGGGGCGCACAGATACGCAGTATTTT. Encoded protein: CASSPSGQGRTDTQYF.